The clone carrying this T cell receptor beta chain has at least ten counts. Its matching antigen is unknown. These data belong to a study of early T cells in non-severe SARS-CoV-2 infection. Study-level background: Unsorted whole blood bulk RNA was sequenced, with unpaired chains.

Whole-study results and caveats: Clonotype matching in VDJdb favored anti-spike CD8 responses and did not capture private and CD4 specificities.

Unique molecular identifier tags were affixed to discrete cDNA molecules. TCRdb processed the 5' RACE reads anew with MiXCR; each CDR3 protein has one entry. The sample includes 68,000 or so distinct CDR3 sequences, 10% to 15% of them seen just once. Trimming pared 4 bases from V and 7 bases from J, leaving 13 bases between. The germline CDR1 and CDR2 sequences are LGHDT and YNNKEL (reference sequence). CDR3 length equals 13 residues. The J gene is TRBJ2-5, the V gene TRBV3-1, with D possibly being TRBD1 (6 bases). What was sequenced was whole blood. This clonotype originated in an adult who was a healthcare worker with PCR-confirmed SARS-CoV-2 infection or an uninfected control (not recorded which). The CDR3 loop is CASSPDRYGTQYF. CDR3 bases: TGTGCCAGCAGCCCTGACAGGTATGGGACCCAGTACTTC.